This TCR beta chain was recovered during a study of immune characterization of retroperitoneal liposarcoma. By its share, this clonotype is medium-sized. V dropped 5 bases and J dropped 11; count of bases not matched to a gene: 14. CDR1 is SGHTA and CDR2 is FQGNSA in the germline V gene. This CDR3 is 16 amino acids long. TCRdb reanalysed the PCR reads using MiXCR and keeps one entry per CDR3 protein. The sample records around 20,000 distinct CDR3 sequences, 35% to 40% being singletons. This sequence originates from a male donor with retroperitoneal liposarcoma. The rearrangement joins TRBV7-2 to TRBJ2-5; 13 positions match TRBD2. Source material: blood. The CDR3 here is CASSAGTSGTLGEQYF. CDR3 in DNA: TGTGCCAGCAGCGCCGGGACTAGCGGGACCTTGGGTGAGCAGTACTTC.